The 13 T cell receptor beta chains reported below all come from one sample, sequenced in a study of blood T cell repertoires in COVID-19. Using immunoSEQ multiplex PCR, the repertoire was profiled, and TCRdb retains in-frame clones only, with some absent. The sample includes roughly 150,000 clones, about 81% of them seen just once. The material sequenced was peripheral blood. The receptors come from a human donor in a cohort sampled during active COVID-19.

The chain is built from TRBV29-1 and TRBJ1-1, with TRBD1 as a possible D gene (5 bases). Germline CDR1 SQVTM, CDR2 ANQGSEA. The CDR3 loop spans 12 amino acids. Between the trimmed V and J ends, which lost 6 bases and 3 bases, there was a span of 11 bases. The CDR3 loop reads CSVDGHYTEAFF. The CDR3 DNA reads as TGCAGCGTCGACGGACACTACACTGAAGCTTTCTTT. Full variable domain (missing parts from reference TRBV29-1 and TRBJ1-1): SAVISQKPSRDICQRGTSLTIQCQVDSQVTMMFWYRQQPGQSLTLIATANQGSEATYESGFVIDKFPISRPNLTFSTLTVSNMSPEDSSIYLCSVDGHYTEAFFGQGTRLTVV.

The chain is built from TRBV21-1 and TRBJ2-1; the table's D call, TRBD1, was not checked against the DNA. TRBV21-1 is classified as a pseudogene. CDR3 length: 16 residues. The CDR3 reads CASSTSTASLCNEQFF. The CDR3 DNA follows: TGTGCCAGCAGCACCTCAACAGCATCCTTATGCAATGAGCAGTTCTTC.

This clone has a single count. The rearrangement uses TRBV12-3 or TRBV12-4 and TRBJ2-3; tentatively, D is TRBD1 (6 bases). The CDR3 runs 13 residues. The ends were cut back, 8 bases at V and 4 bases at J, with 13 bases in the middle. In DNA form, the CDR3 reads TGTGCCAGCGGGTCACAGGGACCAGATACGCAGTATTTT. Translating gives CASGSQGPDTQYF.

This chain connects TRBV28 to TRBJ1-4, with 8 bases aligning to TRBD1. V gave up 8 bases and J gave up 4 bases; unmatched junction bases: 3. The CDR3 has 13 residues. Germline V lookup: CDR1 MDHEN, CDR2 SYDVKM. The DNA for the CDR3 is TGTGCCAGCGGACAGGGCCGTAATGAAAAACTGTTTTTT. Amino acids: CASGQGRNEKLFF.

The gene calls are TRBV19 and TRBJ2-5; tentatively, D is TRBD2 (5 bases). With 4 bases removed from V and 4 bases from J, the gap between germline ends came to 16 bases. This CDR3 contains 15 residues. Germline V lookup: CDR1 LNHDA, CDR2 SQIVND (reference sequence). The CDR3 reads CASSNVWRGRETQYF. The CDR3 DNA sequence: TGTGCCAGTAGTAATGTGTGGCGAGGGCGAGAGACCCAGTACTTC.

The chain recombines TRBV4-3 with TRBJ1-2; weak D call: TRBD1 (6 bases). The V gene lost 3 bases and the J gene lost 4 bases, with 15 bases spanning the gap. Germline V lookup: CDR1 LGHNA, CDR2 YSLEER. CDR3 length: 15 residues. The CDR3 sequence: CASSHSGADSYGYTF. Here the CDR3 DNA reads TGCGCCAGCAGCCATTCTGGGGCGGACAGCTATGGCTACACCTTC.

The chain recombines TRBV10-3 with TRBJ2-5; tentative D call: TRBD2 (5 bases). This CDR3 is built from 15 residues. Germline V gives CDR1 ENHRY, CDR2 SYGVKD. Trimming cost V 3 bases and J 3 bases, with 14 bases left between them. This CDR3 reads CAISDLRTAEETQYF. The CDR3 DNA sequence: TGTGCCATCAGTGACTTACGGACTGCCGAAGAGACCCAGTACTTC.

The J gene is TRBJ1-6, the V gene TRBV2, with TRBD1 matching 9 bases. V was clipped by 10 bases and J by 7 bases; unmatched bases: 11. In germline, CDR1 is SNHLY, CDR2 FYNNEI. The CDR3 extends over 15 amino acids. The CDR3 DNA reads as TGTGCCACGAATCAACAGGGGGCATACAATTCACCCCTCCACTTT. Translated, it gives CATNQQGAYNSPLHF.

The chain links TRBV29-1 to TRBJ1-2; 10 bases match TRBD1. V was pared by 7 bases and J by 2 bases, with 13 bases of the junction left unmatched. This CDR3 has 16 amino acids. Germline V gene data show CDR1 as SQVTM and CDR2 as ANQGSEA. DNA of the CDR3: TGCAGCGCAAACAGGGGGACGGGACAGGGGAACTATGGCTACACCTTC. It yields the protein CSANRGTGQGNYGYTF.

This clone appeared a few times. An end of the junction differs from the germline gene, which may be a read error. CDR3 loop: CASSAIGKTNAF. The CDR3 coding sequence is TGTGCCAGCAGCGCTATCGGCAAGACTAACGCCTTC. J is TRBJ1-2 and V is TRBV2; no clear D gene. CDR1 SNHLY and CDR2 FYNNEI come from the germline V gene. The CDR3 extends over 12 amino acids.

The J gene is TRBJ2-3, the V gene TRBV7-9; 7 bases fit TRBD1. The CDR3 totals 14 residues. The germline CDR1 and CDR2 sequences are SEHNR and FQNEAQ (reference sequence). J was trimmed by 2 bases and V by 7 bases; bases with no gene match: 6. Here the CDR3 reads CASIEGQDTDTQYF. The CDR3 bases are TGTGCCAGCATCGAAGGACAGGACACAGATACGCAGTATTTT.

V and J are TRBV6-5 and TRBJ2-2; TRBD1 matches 7 bases. Trimming took 6 bases from V and 6 from J; bases not matched to a gene: 4. This CDR3 contains 13 residues. Germline CDR1 reads MNHEY; CDR2 reads SVGAGI. CDR3 sequence reads: CASRSQGAGELFF. The DNA of the CDR3 is TGTGCCAGCAGAAGCCAGGGGGCCGGGGAGCTGTTTTTT.

This rearrangement joins TRBV28 to TRBJ1-2; D is undetermined. Germline lookup yields CDR1 MDHEN and CDR2 SYDVKM. The CDR3 has 14 amino acids. V shed 2 bases and J shed 1 base, with 8 bases lying between them. The CDR3 here is CASSLVTFNYGYTF. CDR3 nucleotide sequence: TGTGCCAGCAGTTTAGTAACTTTTAACTATGGCTACACCTTC.